The 19 T cell receptor beta chains listed next were all sequenced from one sample in a study of T cell clones after liver transplantation. TCRdb's copy holds only in-frame clones and misses some; the assay was immunoSEQ multiplex PCR. The table has 93,000 or so clones, around 80% seen once. Sequences were derived from CD4+ T cells from blood, sampled approximately 43 months after liver transplant. These receptor sequences come from a human patient who received a liver transplant. Some T cells may originate from the graft donor.

This clone was found a few times. V gene TRBV7-9 combines with J gene TRBJ2-3, with D unclear. This CDR3 has 17 amino acids. Germline lookup yields CDR1 SEHNR and CDR2 FQNEAQ (reference sequence). Deletions cut 2 bases from V and 1 base from J, with 16 bases between. The CDR3 loop is CASSLFRDGDGTDTQYF. DNA of the CDR3: TGTGCCAGCAGCTTATTTAGGGATGGTGATGGCACAGATACGCAGTATTTT.

The rearrangement uses TRBV18 and TRBJ2-5; D uncertain. The last part of the DNA fits TRBJ2-7 better; the J call may be wrong. The CDR3 has 13 residues. Germline CDR1 reads KGHSH; CDR2 reads LQKENI. For the CDR3, the DNA is TGTGCCAGCTCACTAACGCTTAGAAACGAGCAGTACTTC. It yields the protein CASSLTLRNEQYF.

The chain employs TRBV2 and TRBJ1-2, with D unclear. CDR3 length equals 11 residues. CDR1 is SNHLY, CDR2 FYNNEI, per germline. V was cut by 6 bases and J by 5 bases, with 7 bases left in between. CDR3 region: CASRGIYGYTF. The CDR3 DNA reads as TGTGCCAGCAGGGGGATATATGGCTACACCTTC. Supplemented by reference TRBV2 and TRBJ1-2, the full variable domain reads EPEVTQTPSHQVTQMGQEVILRCVPISNHLYFYWYRQILGQKVEFLVSFYNNEISEKSEIFDDQFSVERPDGSNFTLKIRSTKLEDSAMYFCASRGIYGYTFGSGTRLTVV.

V usage is TRBV19 and J usage is TRBJ2-7; the match to TRBD1 covers 9 bases. The trim removed 3 bases at V and 6 bases at J, leaving 9 bases unmatched. The CDR3 covers 15 residues. CDR1 is LNHDA and CDR2 is SQIVND in the germline V gene (reference sequence). The DNA for the CDR3 is TGTGCCAGTAGTATCCTTACAGGGGGCGGAGGCGAGCAGTACTTC. Its protein product is CASSILTGGGGEQYF.

This clone was found a few times. This chain connects TRBV5-4 to TRBJ2-1; unclear D gene. V lost 6 bases and J lost 3, with 10 bases in between. CDR3 length equals 13 residues. CDR1 and CDR2 from the germline V gene are SGHNT and YYREEE (reference sequence). As DNA, the CDR3 is TGTGCCAGCACCCCTTGGGGCTACAATGAGCAGTTCTTC. It yields the protein CASTPWGYNEQFF.

The chain carries TRBV29-1 and TRBJ1-5, with D maybe TRBD1 (6 bases). CDR3 length: 13 residues. From germline, CDR1 is SQVTM and CDR2 ANQGSEA. V was shortened by 5 bases and J by 7 bases, with 15 bases between the two germline ends. The CDR3 reads CSVIDGQLQPQHF. Here the CDR3 DNA reads TGCAGCGTTATAGATGGACAGCTCCAGCCCCAGCATTTT.

The J gene is TRBJ1-5, the V gene TRBV27, with D possibly TRBD1 on 5 matching bases. This CDR3 has 14 amino acids. Trimming took 7 bases from V and 4 from J, leaving 14 bases between them. Germline V gives CDR1 MNHEY, CDR2 SMNVEV (reference sequence). The CDR3: CASTPGGWNQPQHF. CDR3 coding DNA: TGTGCCAGCACACCTGGGGGGTGGAATCAGCCCCAGCATTTT.

On this clone itself: Relative to the germline gene, one junction end is altered; a read error may explain this. The gene calls are TRBV5-4 and TRBJ2-5; D gene unclear. Germline CDR1 is SGHNT and CDR2 is YYREEE (reference sequence). The CDR3 is made up of 15 amino acids. Written as DNA, the CDR3 is TGTGCCAGCAGCTTGCCAGTGTCGGACCAGGAGACCCAGTACTTC. Protein sequence: CASSLPVSDQETQYF.

V is TRBV5-1 and J is TRBJ1-1; TRBD1 matches 8 bases. The CDR3 covers 15 residues. V lost 5 bases to trimming and J lost 1 base; unmatched junction nucleotides: 7. The germline V gene has CDR1 SGHRS and CDR2 YFSETQ. CDR3 in amino acids: CASRQDRVRNTEAFF. The CDR3 DNA follows: TGCGCCAGCAGACAGGACAGGGTTCGGAACACTGAAGCTTTCTTT.

The chain is built from TRBV6-5 and TRBJ1-2; possible D gene TRBD1, 5 bases. The V gene lost 6 bases and the J gene lost 8 bases, with 19 bases spanning the gap. The CDR3 spans 14 residues. Per the germline V gene, CDR1 is MNHEY and CDR2 is SVGAGI. CDR3 nucleotide sequence: TGTGCCAGCAGCCCGGGGGGGGGTTCTGGAGGCTACACCTTC. It specifies CASSPGGGSGGYTF.

This clone is judged medium-sized. The chain joins TRBV11-2 to TRBJ2-3; 8 nucleotides line up with TRBD1. Trimming took 0 bases from V and 2 from J; bases not matched to a gene: 7. CDR1 is SGHAT, CDR2 FQNNGV, per germline. The CDR3 is 17 residues long. The CDR3, as DNA: TGTGCCAGCAGCTTAGACCCTCCAGGGGGCTACACAGATACGCAGTATTTT. It specifies CASSLDPPGGYTDTQYF.

Of note for this clone: The sample contains more than one DNA sequence encoding this CDR3. V usage is TRBV14 and J usage is TRBJ1-2; D unclear. The germline V gene has CDR1 SGHDN and CDR2 FVKESK. V lost 0 bases and J 4 bases, leaving 6 bases between the germline ends. The CDR3 runs to 13 residues. The CDR3 here is CASSQDRAYGYTF. CDR3 in DNA: TGTGCCAGCAGCCAAGACCGGGCCTATGGCTACACCTTC.

V usage is TRBV18 and J usage is TRBJ1-2, with D possibly being TRBD1 (6 bases). CDR1 and CDR2 (germline): KGHSH, LQKENI. The CDR3 sequence is 16 residues long. The ends were cut back, 6 bases at V and 4 bases at J, with 21 bases in the middle. CDR3 sequence reads: CASSLGARVDFYGYTF. The DNA of the CDR3 is TGTGCCAGCTCCCTGGGGGCCCGGGTCGACTTCTATGGCTACACCTTC.

The chain links TRBV5-8 to TRBJ2-7; 7 bases fit TRBD2. There are 13 residues in the CDR3. With 2 bases clipped from V and 6 bases from J, the junction kept 5 bases outside the gene matches. Germline CDR1 is SGHTS and CDR2 is YDEGEE. CDR3 sequence reads: CASSLAGIREQYF. The CDR3 DNA reads TGTGCCAGCAGCTTAGCGGGGATCCGCGAGCAGTACTTC. Full variable domain (rest looked up from reference TRBV5-8 and TRBJ2-7): EAGVTQSPTHLIKTRGQQATLRCSPISGHTSVYWYQQALGLGLQFLLWYDEGEERNRGNFPPRFSGRQFPNYSSELNVNALELEDSALYLCASSLAGIREQYFGPGTRLTVT.

The chain combines TRBV19 with TRBJ2-1, with D perhaps matching TRBD1 or TRBD2 (5 bases each). The CDR3 has 15 residues. Germline-derived CDR1 and CDR2 are LNHDA and SQIVND (reference sequence). Trimming shortened V by 5 bases and J by 4 bases, and 15 bases separated the two germline ends. The CDR3 DNA follows: TGTGCCAGTAGTTTCCGGGACGGGCGTTACAATGAGCAGTTCTTC. This encodes CASSFRDGRYNEQFF.

The chain recombines TRBV4-1 with TRBJ1-1; 7 bases fit TRBD1. The germline gives CDR1 MGHRA, CDR2 YSYEKL. With V trimmed by 5 bases and J by 3 bases, 6 bases remained unmatched. This CDR3 has 14 residues. The CDR3 DNA reads TGCGCCAGCAGCGAAAATACAGGGGACACTGAAGCTTTCTTT. This codes for CASSENTGDTEAFF.

This clone came up many times. The chain combines TRBV5-1 with TRBJ1-1; 7 positions agree with TRBD1. The CDR3 covers 18 residues. Germline values: CDR1 SGHRS, CDR2 YFSETQ. The V gene end was trimmed by 0 bases and the J gene end by 3 bases; junction bases not matched to a gene: 14. This CDR3 is CASSLGAYNRGRDTEAFF. CDR3 in DNA: TGCGCCAGCAGCTTGGGGGCCTATAACAGGGGTAGGGACACTGAAGCTTTCTTT.

The V gene is TRBV19, the J gene TRBJ2-1, with 9 bases aligning to TRBD2. V gave up 1 base and J gave up 8 bases; unmatched junction bases: 6. The CDR3 spans 15 residues. CDR1 and CDR2 (germline): LNHDA, SQIVND (reference sequence). DNA of the CDR3: TGTGCCAGTAGTATAGTCGGCGGGAGGGCCTATGAGCAGTTCTTC. This gives the protein CASSIVGGRAYEQFF.

This rearrangement joins TRBV7-9 to TRBJ1-4; D is ambiguous. CDR1 and CDR2 (germline): SEHNR, FQNEAQ (reference sequence). The V gene lost 6 bases and the J gene lost 1 base, with 9 bases spanning the gap. The length of the CDR3 is 14 residues. CDR3 bases: TGTGCCAGCAGTATGGAATTAACTAATGAAAAACTGTTTTTT. This sequence encodes CASSMELTNEKLFF.